The 15 T cell receptor beta chains listed next were all sequenced from one sample in a study of blood T cell repertoires in COVID-19. TCRdb's table, derived via immunoSEQ multiplex PCR, lists solely in-frame clones and lacks some. Here the sample spans approximately 23,000 clones, over 85% being singletons. Sequenced sample: peripheral blood. The origin of the receptors is an elderly woman with active COVID-19.

The CDR3 here is CASGLSWADSINEQYF. CDR3 coding DNA: TGTGCTAGTGGTCTCTCCTGGGCCGATTCTATAAACGAGCAGTACTTC. The J gene is TRBJ2-7, the V gene TRBV12-5, with D unclear. Germline CDR1 reads LGHNT; CDR2 reads FRNRAP. V was clipped by 5 bases and J by 5 bases, with 22 bases between them. The CDR3 is made up of 16 amino acids.

V gene TRBV7-9 combines with J gene TRBJ2-5; D is perhaps TRBD1 (6 bases). CDR3 length equals 15 residues. Per germline, CDR1 SEHNR and CDR2 FQNEAQ (reference sequence). V lost 3 bases and J 3 bases, leaving 14 bases between the germline ends. CDR3 in amino acids: CASSFAQGREETQYF. In nucleotides, the CDR3 is TGTGCCAGCAGCTTTGCCCAGGGGCGGGAAGAGACCCAGTACTTC.

The chain carries TRBV9 and TRBJ2-1, with TRBD2 matching over 10 bases. Germline CDR1 SGDLS, CDR2 YYNGEE. The CDR3 covers 15 residues. Trimming took 4 bases from V and 10 from J; bases not matched to a gene: 11. CDR3 sequence: CASSIYSGGYQEQFF. The CDR3 DNA follows: TGTGCCAGCAGCATCTATAGCGGGGGGTATCAAGAGCAGTTCTTC.

The chain combines TRBV7-9 with TRBJ1-3; possible D gene TRBD1, 5 bases. Trimming stripped 1 base from V and 0 bases from J, with 16 bases between. This CDR3 has 18 residues. Per the germline V gene, CDR1 is SEHNR and CDR2 is FQNEAQ (reference sequence). In nucleotides, the CDR3 is TGTGCCAGCAGCTTAGACATTAGGGACTTTCACTCTGGAAACACCATATATTTT. It translates to CASSLDIRDFHSGNTIYF.

This sequence joins TRBV14 and TRBJ1-6; D gene unclear. Germline V gene data show CDR1 as SGHDN and CDR2 as FVKESK. Between the trimmed V and J ends, which lost 3 bases and 7 bases, there was a span of 10 bases. The CDR3 contains 14 residues. CDR3 coding DNA: TGTGCCAGCAGCCACAGCGGAGGAAATTCACCCCTCCACTTT. Translating gives CASSHSGGNSPLHF.

The V and J genes are TRBV3-1 (or the pseudogene TRBV3-2) and TRBJ2-4; 11 nucleotides line up with TRBD2. The CDR3 consists of 19 residues. V lost 1 base, J lost 1 base, and 9 bases stayed unmatched. Germline V gene data show CDR1 as LGHDT and CDR2 as YNNKEL (reference sequence). The CDR3 loop is CASSQGASGGPRAKNIQYF. As DNA, the CDR3 is TGTGCCAGCAGCCAAGGGGCTAGCGGGGGGCCGAGGGCCAAAAACATTCAGTACTTC.

In its sample, this clone was seen a few times. The chain couples TRBV12-3 or TRBV12-4 to TRBJ2-3; D remains ambiguous. With 6 bases removed from V and 2 bases from J, the gap between germline ends came to 6 bases. This CDR3 contains 12 residues. CDR3 amino acids: CASSRNTDTQYF. The CDR3 DNA is TGTGCCAGCAGCAGGAACACAGATACGCAGTATTTT.

The V call is TRBV5-8, the J call TRBJ2-2; possibly TRBD2 for D (5 bases). Germline V gene lookup returns CDR1 SGHTS and CDR2 YDEGEE. The CDR3 extends over 15 amino acids. Trimming removed 2 bases at V and 3 bases at J, with 11 bases between. The CDR3 bases are TGTGCCAGCAGCTTTGAGGGTTGGGACACCGGGGAGCTGTTTTTT. This encodes CASSFEGWDTGELFF.

The V and J genes are TRBV6-5 and TRBJ1-6; D gene ambiguous. From germline, CDR1 is MNHEY and CDR2 SVGAGI. V lost 7 bases and J 10 bases, leaving 11 bases between the germline ends. CDR3 length: 12 residues. This chain's CDR3 is CASTATGSPLHF. The CDR3 DNA sequence: TGTGCCAGCACCGCAACGGGGTCACCCCTCCACTTT.

This rearrangement joins TRBV18 to TRBJ2-4, with D perhaps matching TRBD2 (5 bases). This CDR3 is 14 amino acids long. Germline CDR1 KGHSH, CDR2 LQKENI. V lost 3 bases, J lost 5 bases, and 11 bases lay in between. The CDR3: CASSPPGSQNIQYF. Here the CDR3 DNA reads TGTGCCAGCTCACCCCCGGGGTCCCAAAACATTCAGTACTTC.

For the CDR3, the DNA is TGTGCCAGCAGTGAGGGCAGGTATAGCAATCAGCCCCAGCATTTT. Translated: CASSEGRYSNQPQHF. The chain joins TRBV25-1 to TRBJ1-5; D not resolved. CDR3 length equals 15 residues. The V end lost 3 bases, the J end lost 0 bases, and 9 bases lay between the germline ends. Germline CDR1 is MGHDK and CDR2 is SYGVNS. The whole variable domain, filled in from reference TRBV25-1 and TRBJ1-5, reads EADIYQTPRYLVIGTGKKITLECSQTMGHDKMYWYQQDPGMELHLIHYSYGVNSTEKGDLSSESTVSRIRTEHFPLTLESARPSHTSQYLCASSEGRYSNQPQHFGDGTRLSIL.

This sequence joins TRBV9 and TRBJ2-7, with 7 bases lining up with TRBD2. The CDR3 length is 16 residues. The germline V gene has CDR1 SGDLS and CDR2 YYNGEE. The J segment lost 1 base and the V segment lost 0 bases, leaving 7 bases of the junction unmatched. CDR3 DNA sequence: TGTGCCAGCAGCGTAGACGAGCGGGGTAGTTCCTACGAGCAGTACTTC. Translating it yields CASSVDERGSSYEQYF.

This chain uses TRBV27 with TRBJ2-5; TRBD2 is a possible D gene (5 bases). With 8 bases removed from V and 2 bases from J, the gap between germline ends came to 18 bases. This CDR3 has 15 residues. Per the germline V gene, CDR1 is MNHEY and CDR2 is SMNVEV (reference sequence). DNA of the CDR3: TGTGCCAGCCGAGGGTGGGCCGGGGATCAAGAGACCCAGTACTTC. Its translation: CASRGWAGDQETQYF.

V usage is TRBV6-5 and J usage is TRBJ2-1; 9 bases are a match to TRBD2. V trimming: 4 bases; J trimming: 9 bases; junction bases outside the gene matches: 13. Germline loops: CDR1 MNHEY, CDR2 SVGAGI. CDR3 length: 16 amino acids. CDR3 amino acids: CASSSRGGADVSEQFF. The CDR3 coding sequence is TGTGCCAGCAGTTCTCGCGGGGGGGCCGATGTATCTGAGCAGTTCTTC.

CDR3 loop: CASRLTGSNSPLHF. Written as DNA, the CDR3 is TGTGCCAGCAGATTGACAGGGAGTAATTCACCCCTCCACTTT. The chain recombines TRBV27 with TRBJ1-6; TRBD1 matches at 7 bases. J was trimmed by 6 bases and V by 6 bases; bases with no gene match: 5. The CDR3 has 14 residues. Germline V gene data show CDR1 as MNHEY and CDR2 as SMNVEV (reference sequence).